The sequence of this T cell receptor (beta chain) was determined in a study of human T cells and chemical hapten exposure. Study summary: While the roughly 23-week study was under way, patients received diphenylcyclopropenone on the scalp every week. Patch testing placed 0.01% DPC on the upper back, with readings at 6 days.

This clonotype was seen more than once but under ten times. Each cDNA molecule in the library carried unique molecular identifiers. Per the study methods: Sampled TCR counts reached a median of roughly 100,000 per sample, with values ranging from roughly 20,000 to 750,000. Using its own MiXCR run on the RACE reads, TCRdb lists one record per CDR3 protein. For this entry, the V and J calls and clone size follow TCRdb and not the study's own pipeline. The table shows tens of thousands of distinct CDR3 sequences, with more than 10% occurring only once. Described time point: pre-sensitization, week 0. Stated treatment: therapeutic diphenylcyclopropenone sensitization with weekly scalp DPC. Unfractionated whole blood yielded the extracted total RNA. The source material was whole blood, sampled in connection with sensitization to the hapten diphenylcyclopropenone (DPC). This TCR was recovered from a woman aged 40 to 50 with alopecia areata. Some clones in this sample may be carry-over from other donors' samples.

CDR3 protein: CSGRRQGINEQFF. In DNA, the CDR3 is TGCAGCGGTCGAAGACAGGGGATCAATGAGCAGTTCTTC. This chain joins TRBV29-1 and TRBJ2-1, with 8 nucleotides matching TRBD1. Losses at the gene ends were 7 bases for V and 6 bases for J; bases not matched to a gene: 8. This CDR3 contains 13 residues. Germline CDR1 and CDR2: SQVTM and ANQGSEA.